This T cell receptor (beta chain) was identified in a study of siplizumab effects on memory and regulatory T cells. The CDR3 runs 12 residues. V shed 3 bases, J shed 9 bases, and the junction held 4 bases outside the gene matches. Germline V gene data show CDR1 as SGHAT and CDR2 as FQDESV (reference sequence). Clones were sequenced by immunoSEQ multiplex PCR, and TCRdb holds only the in-frame ones, with some missing. This table holds roughly 26,000 clones, 84% found once. The sample taken for sequencing was memory CD4+ T cells sorted from blood. The TCR comes from a human donor in good health. V and J are TRBV11-1 and TRBJ1-1; TRBD1 matches 7 bases. DNA for the CDR3: TGTGCCAGCAGCTTGACAGGGTACCAAGCTTTCTTT. Translated, it gives CASSLTGYQAFF.